The present entry profiles one T cell receptor beta chain with its context. The antigen remains unidentified. This specimen comes from a study of T cells after yellow fever vaccination. Study-wide results and caveats: Researchers noted that a small share of clonotypes showed up in both CD4 and CD8 compartments. It was the secondary response that reached its peak faster, day 5 versus 15, but it was weaker. Repertoires obtained by FACS sorting could include abundant clonotypes that entered as contaminants from the bulk population.

V gave up 3 bases and J gave up 7 bases; unmatched junction bases: 8. The CDR3 is 16 amino acids. Germline V CDR1 and CDR2: KGHDR, SFDVKD. They built TCR cDNA with 5'RACE template switching, a step that put in a universal primer site and UMIs. TCRdb re-derived calls from the 5' RACE reads in MiXCR, one entry per CDR3 protein. The sample has some 260,000 distinct CDR3 sequences, roughly 5% seen once; the top ten hold roughly 3%. Sequencing used CD4+ T cells sorted from PBMCs, obtained on the day of the yellow fever booster vaccination. The clonotype originates from a man aged 18 to 35 who received the YFV17D yellow fever vaccine. The V and J genes are TRBV24-1 and TRBJ2-1, with TRBD1 identical over 10 bases. CDR3 nucleotides: TGTGCCACCAGTGATCTACAAGGACAGGGGGGTAATGAGCAGTTCTTC. Amino acid sequence: CATSDLQGQGGNEQFF.